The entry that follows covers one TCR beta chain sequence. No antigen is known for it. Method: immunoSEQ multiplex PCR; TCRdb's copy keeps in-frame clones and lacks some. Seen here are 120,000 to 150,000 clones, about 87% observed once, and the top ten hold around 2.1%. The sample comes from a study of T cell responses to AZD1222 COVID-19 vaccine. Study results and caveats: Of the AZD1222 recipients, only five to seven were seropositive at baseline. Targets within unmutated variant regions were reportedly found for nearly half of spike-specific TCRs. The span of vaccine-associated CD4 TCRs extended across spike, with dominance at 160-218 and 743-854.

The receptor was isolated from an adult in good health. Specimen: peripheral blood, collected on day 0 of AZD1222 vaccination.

In DNA form, the CDR3 reads TGCAGCGTTGATGGGGGGCTGGATGGAGCTTTCTTT. Encoded protein: CSVDGGLDGAFF. The rearrangement uses TRBV29-1 and TRBJ1-1; a weak D match, TRBD1 (6 bases). Trimming shortened V by 3 bases and J by 10 bases, and 15 bases separated the two germline ends. Germline V lookup: CDR1 SQVTM, CDR2 ANQGSEA. The CDR3 runs to 12 residues.